This TCR beta chain appears in the sequencing data of a study of OX40 agonist ivuxolimab in advanced cancers. Study information: Dose-escalation patients had hepatocellular carcinoma, melanoma, renal cell or head and neck cancer. Those enrolled were roughly 85% male, with a mean age of approximately 60 years and ages from roughly 20 to 90. Anti-PD-1, anti-PD-L1 or anti-CTLA-4 therapy given earlier was allowed, and 35% to 50% had some.

Profiling relied on immunoSEQ multiplex PCR, and the TCRdb table lists in-frame clones only, not all of them. The data contain about 78,000 clones, roughly 80% of them singletons. This clone appeared a few times. Blood samples were obtained at baseline, cycle 4 day 1, and cycle 7 day 1. The sample was CD4+ or CD8+ T cells sorted from blood, taken in a trial of the OX40 agonist ivuxolimab. The TCR originated in an adult with an advanced solid tumor such as melanoma, head and neck, liver or kidney cancer.

CDR3 bases: TGTGCCAGCTCAAGGGGCAGGGAAGCTTTCTTT. As protein: CASSRGREAFF. The chain employs TRBV6-1 and TRBJ1-1, with D possibly TRBD1 on 5 matching bases. The CDR3 has 11 residues. Germline-derived CDR1 and CDR2 are MNHNS and SASEGT. The V and J ends lost 8 bases and 8 bases respectively, with 12 bases between them.